This is a list of T cell receptor beta chains from one sample in a study of monozygotic twins with inflammatory bowel disease. From its re-call of the 5' RACE reads, TCRdb lists each CDR3 protein once, without DNA. The listing contains 200,000 to 250,000 distinct CDR3 sequences. Sequences were obtained from blood. The origin of the receptors is a human donor with ulcerative colitis or Crohn's disease, or a healthy co-twin of an affected twin (not recorded which). The CDR3 runs from the conserved cysteine through the conserved F or W.

>TRBV7-2|TRBJ1-1
CASSLEGAGVTEAFF
>TRBV7-2|TRBJ1-1
CASSPEPPDPEAFF
>TRBV12-3/TRBV12-4|TRBJ2-7
CASSEGQGEDEQYF
>TRBV7-3|TRBJ2-2
CASSAHTGELFF
>TRBV12-3/TRBV12-4|TRBJ1-1
CASTKRETEAFF
>TRBV7-9|TRBJ2-6
CASSEGPSGANVLTF
>TRBV5-1|TRBJ2-3
CASTTTGTSTDTQYF
>TRBV19|TRBJ1-2
CASSRRENYGYTF
>TRBV7-9|TRBJ2-2
CASSSAGGHTGELFF
>TRBV12-3/TRBV12-4|TRBJ1-5
CASNPGGISNQPQHF
>TRBV20-1|TRBJ2-3
CSARRLANRGTSDTQYF
>TRBV2|TRBJ2-6
CASRGQGAGANVLTF
>TRBV7-9|TRBJ1-6
CASSLLGTGSPLHF
>TRBV6-1|TRBJ1-5
CASSGQSLLNQPQHF
>TRBV7-8|TRBJ2-1
CASSLAAAVYNEQFF
>TRBV11-2|TRBJ2-1
CASSSGWGDGYNEQFF
>TRBV5-1|TRBJ1-1
CASSLAEDRVGTEAFF
>TRBV7-8|TRBJ2-7
CASSSEGGFSYEQYF
>TRBV5-4|TRBJ1-2
CASSIPQGGFSSDGYTF
>TRBV2|TRBJ1-5
CASSVRAAQPQHF
>TRBV12-3/TRBV12-4|TRBJ2-1
CASSFYEYEQFF
>TRBV28|TRBJ2-5
CASSFFSGQETQYF
>TRBV7-2|TRBJ2-5
CASSPLGLAGEETQYF
>TRBV6-5|TRBJ1-2
CASSSPSTGYGYTF
>TRBV5-1|TRBJ2-7
CASSPGTASYEQYF
>TRBV7-9|TRBJ2-7
CASSLSGQASYEQYF
>TRBV7-2|TRBJ1-1
CASSLAGNRVWYTEAFF
>TRBV20-1|TRBJ2-3
CSASSPGDTQYF
>TRBV12-3/TRBV12-4|TRBJ2-1
CASSSYGPRQFF
>TRBV5-8|TRBJ2-7
CASSWRLAGGHEQYF
>TRBV10-3|TRBJ1-5
CATTTGSQPQHF
>TRBV7-2|TRBJ2-3
CASSSLAGVGTDTQYF
>TRBV12-3/TRBV12-4|TRBJ2-2
CASSFFATGELFF
>TRBV7-2|TRBJ2-2
CASSSLGSTGELFF
>TRBV19|TRBJ2-3
CASSIRRDTRMTTDTQYF
>TRBV4-2|TRBJ2-7
CASSQDRRDEQYF
>TRBV7-2|TRBJ1-2
CASSLVGSGAGPGF
>TRBV2|TRBJ2-5
CASTGQGTGSQYF
>TRBV12-3/TRBV12-4|TRBJ2-2
CASSQADRNTGELFF
>TRBV20-1|TRBJ1-3
CSARMAGDLNTIYF
>TRBV5-1|TRBJ2-1
CASSLGRGSSYNEQFF
>TRBV12-3/TRBV12-4|TRBJ2-1
CASSLIRWGLATEGEQFF
>TRBV12-3/TRBV12-4|TRBJ2-1
CASSIKRLTSGGRHNEQFF
>TRBV2|TRBJ2-1
CASSRVQGAYNEQFF
>TRBV20-1|TRBJ2-3
CSASRGGASDTQYF
>TRBV30|TRBJ2-1
CAWRGYSYNEQFF
>TRBV6-5|TRBJ1-1
CASTPGGYGGERTEAFF
>TRBV27|TRBJ1-3
CASSFGRRPGNTIYF
>TRBV12-3/TRBV12-4|TRBJ1-1
CASSLATGGIEAFF
>TRBV5-1|TRBJ2-1
CASSLSGGVGEQFF
>TRBV15|TRBJ2-1
CATSGGRASYNEQFF
>TRBV20-1|TRBJ2-7
CSTSGQITYEQYF
>TRBV6-1|TRBJ1-4
CASRWRVGGNEKLFF
>TRBV4-1|TRBJ2-7
CASSRSQGTYEQYF
>TRBV2|TRBJ1-2
CASLELGGTNYGYTF